Shown below are 19 T cell receptor beta chains from a single sample sequenced in a study of blood T cell repertoires in COVID-19. The protocol was immunoSEQ multiplex PCR, while the TCRdb copy is restricted to in-frame clones and leaves out a portion. The sample contains approximately 200,000 clones, 80% to 90% of which appear only once. The material sequenced was PBMCs or T cells enriched from blood (not recorded which). The receptors were gathered from a woman under 40 who had been exposed to COVID-19.

The chain is built from TRBV20-1 and TRBJ1-6; D is undetermined. This CDR3 has 13 amino acids. The ends were cut back, 3 bases at V and 7 bases at J, with 10 bases in the middle. Germline CDR1 reads DFQATT; CDR2 reads SNEGSKA (reference sequence). The CDR3 loop reads CSASQVSNSPLHF. CDR3 in DNA: TGCAGTGCTAGTCAGGTTTCAAATTCACCCCTCCACTTT.

This clone was observed a few times. This chain connects TRBV29-1 to TRBJ2-1; 7 bases line up with TRBD1. The J segment lost 5 bases and the V segment lost 4 bases, leaving 8 bases of the junction unmatched. CDR1 and CDR2 from the germline V gene are SQVTM and ANQGSEA. The CDR3 loop spans 14 amino acids. CDR3 sequence (DNA): TGCAGCGTTGCAAGACAGGGAAGGAACAATGAGCAGTTCTTC. It translates to CSVARQGRNNEQFF.

This clone was seen just once. This rearrangement joins TRBV9 to TRBJ2-7; no clear D. The germline V gene encodes CDR1 SGDLS and CDR2 YYNGEE. The V gene lost 3 bases and the J gene lost 7 bases, with 11 bases spanning the gap. The CDR3 has 12 residues. This CDR3 is CASSADFVEQYF. Here the CDR3 DNA reads TGTGCCAGCAGCGCAGACTTCGTTGAGCAGTACTTC. The full variable domain, completed using reference TRBV9 and TRBJ2-7, is DSGVTQTPKHLITATGQRVTLRCSPRSGDLSVYWYQQSLDQGLQFLIQYYNGEERAKGNILERFSAQQFPDLHSELNLSSLELGDSALYFCASSADFVEQYFGPGTRLTVT.

The V and J genes are TRBV7-2 and TRBJ1-1, with 7 bases that match TRBD1. CDR3 length: 14 amino acids. The V gene end was trimmed by 8 bases and the J gene end by 4 bases; junction bases not matched to a gene: 10. Germline V gene lookup returns CDR1 SGHTA and CDR2 FQGNSA. The CDR3 nucleotides read TGTGCCAGCGCAACAGGGGTAAAGATCACTGAAGCTTTCTTT. Translated: CASATGVKITEAFF. The whole variable domain, filled in from reference TRBV7-2 and TRBJ1-1, reads GAGVSQSPSNKVTEKGKDVELRCDPISGHTALYWYRQSLGQGLEFLIYFQGNSAPDKSGLPSDRFSAERTGGSVSTLTIQRTQQEDSAVYLCASATGVKITEAFFGQGTRLTVV.

This chain uses TRBV5-1 with TRBJ1-1; 8 bases fit TRBD1. The germline CDR1 and CDR2 sequences are SGHRS and YFSETQ. The CDR3 contains 15 residues. V was pared by 4 bases and J by 6 bases, with 11 bases of the junction left unmatched. The CDR3 protein is CASSANQGAGAEAFF. The CDR3 bases are TGCGCCAGCAGCGCGAATCAGGGGGCTGGAGCTGAAGCTTTCTTT.

The rearrangement uses TRBV21-1 and TRBJ1-1; the D segment call TRBD1 is taken from the table without a DNA check. TRBV21-1 is a documented pseudogene. There are 16 residues in the CDR3. CDR3 nucleotide sequence: TGTGCCAGCAGCACACCCTTCAATACAGACCACACTGAAGCTTTCTTT. Translating gives CASSTPFNTDHTEAFF.

The rearrangement links TRBV24-1 to TRBJ2-1; D gene ambiguous. The germline V gene has CDR1 KGHDR and CDR2 SFDVKD. Trimming removed 5 bases from V and 7 bases from J, with 14 bases in between. CDR3 length equals 14 residues. Here the CDR3 DNA reads TGTGCCACCAGTGCCCTCCTAGGCGGTAATGAGCAGTTCTTC. Translation gives CATSALLGGNEQFF.

Notes on this clone: A read error may produce the germline difference seen at one junction end. This rearrangement joins TRBV5-1 to TRBJ1-3; TRBD1 matches at 7 bases. CDR1 SGHRS and CDR2 YFSETQ come from the germline V gene. This CDR3 comprises 14 residues. CDR3 in DNA: TGCGCCAGCAGCCAACGGACAGGTGGAGACACCATATATTTT. Protein: CASSQRTGGDTIYF.

The chain recombines TRBV19 with TRBJ1-6, with D uncertain. Trimming removed 8 bases at V and 7 bases at J, with 15 bases between. Germline loops: CDR1 LNHDA, CDR2 SQIVND (reference sequence). The CDR3 is 14 amino acids. CDR3 amino acids: CASRRRRGNSPLHF. In nucleotides, the CDR3 is TGTGCCAGTCGAAGGCGGAGAGGAAATTCACCCCTCCACTTT.

The chain uses TRBV19 and TRBJ2-1; 9 bases are shared with TRBD1. Per germline, CDR1 LNHDA and CDR2 SQIVND (reference sequence). The CDR3 contains 15 residues. V lost 1 base, J lost 5 bases, and 3 bases stayed unmatched. The CDR3 spells CASSIATGGNNEQFF. The CDR3 coding sequence is TGTGCCAGTAGTATAGCGACAGGGGGGAACAATGAGCAGTTCTTC. Supplemented by reference TRBV19 and TRBJ2-1, the full variable domain reads DGGITQSPKYLFRKEGQNVTLSCEQNLNHDAMYWYRQDPGQGLRLIYYSQIVNDFQKGDIAEGYSVSREKKESFPLTVTSAQKNPTAFYLCASSIATGGNNEQFFGPGTRLTVL.

V usage is TRBV7-7 and J usage is TRBJ2-1; 13 nucleotides line up with TRBD2. Trimming cost V 7 bases and J 5 bases; bases outside gene matches: 11. The CDR3 is made up of 17 amino acids. Germline V gene sequence: CDR1 SSHAT, CDR2 FNYEAQ (reference sequence). In DNA, the CDR3 is TGTGCCAGCAACCCACTGCCGGGACTAGCGGGGAACAATGAGCAGTTCTTC. Translated: CASNPLPGLAGNNEQFF.

The CDR3 is CASRADRTFTGELFF. The DNA for the CDR3 is TGTGCCAGCAGGGCCGACAGGACATTCACCGGGGAGCTGTTTTTT. The chain uses TRBV2 and TRBJ2-2; a weak D match, TRBD1 (6 bases). The CDR3 runs to 15 residues. The V gene's germline CDR1 is SNHLY and CDR2 FYNNEI. V was shortened by 6 bases and J by 4 bases, with 15 bases between the two germline ends.

The chain uses TRBV19 and TRBJ2-1; D is possibly TRBD2 (5 bases). The CDR3 consists of 16 residues. Trimming took off 5 bases at V and 3 bases at J, with 17 bases between the two ends. Germline V lookup: CDR1 LNHDA, CDR2 SQIVND (reference sequence). Here the CDR3 DNA reads TGTGCCAGTAGTCCTTTTGAGGGCGCCCGCTACAATGAGCAGTTCTTC. This translates into CASSPFEGARYNEQFF.

The V and J genes are TRBV28 and TRBJ2-3, with 8 nucleotides matching TRBD2. V shed 11 bases, J shed 5 bases, and the junction held 12 bases outside the gene matches. The germline V gene encodes CDR1 MDHEN and CDR2 SYDVKM. This CDR3 comprises 14 residues. The CDR3, as DNA: TGTGCCTGCTCTCTGAGCGGGAGATTAGATACGCAGTATTTT. This translates into CACSLSGRLDTQYF.

The chain combines TRBV3-1 (or the pseudogene TRBV3-2) with TRBJ1-5; TRBD1 is a possible D gene (6 bases). The germline gives CDR1 LGHDT, CDR2 YNNKEL (reference sequence). Trimming stripped 6 bases from V and 4 bases from J, with 16 bases between. This CDR3 has 15 residues. Written as DNA, the CDR3 is TGTGCCAGCAGTCCGGGGGGGACAATTAATCAGCCCCAGCATTTT. Amino acid sequence: CASSPGGTINQPQHF.

J is TRBJ2-1 and V is TRBV29-1, with 9 nucleotides matching TRBD2. The CDR3 runs 16 residues. Germline trimming cut 0 bases from V and 6 bases from J; bases unmatched to any gene: 9. Germline V gene sequence: CDR1 SQVTM, CDR2 ANQGSEA. CDR3 sequence: CSVEDRVAGAGNEQFF. CDR3 coding DNA: TGCAGCGTTGAAGATCGGGTAGCGGGAGCGGGCAATGAGCAGTTCTTC.

V gene TRBV19 combines with J gene TRBJ2-2; 7 bases align to TRBD2. Trimming cost V 3 bases and J 5 bases; bases outside gene matches: 9. Per germline, CDR1 LNHDA and CDR2 SQIVND (reference sequence). The CDR3 totals 16 residues. The DNA of the CDR3 is TGTGCCAGTAGTATTCTAAGGCGGGAGAGGACCGGGGAGCTGTTTTTT. Protein product: CASSILRRERTGELFF.

This clone was seen once. DNA for the CDR3: TGTGCCAGCAGCCAGGCAGGGACAACTAATGAAAAACTGTTTTTT. This codes for CASSQAGTTNEKLFF. The chain employs TRBV4-2 and TRBJ1-4; tentatively, D is TRBD1 (5 bases). The CDR3 has 15 residues. Trimming cost V 3 bases and J 0 bases, with 8 bases left between them. Germline loops: CDR1 LGHNA, CDR2 YNFKEQ.

The V gene is TRBV5-1, the J gene TRBJ1-1, with TRBD1 identical over 8 bases. Germline CDR1 SGHRS, CDR2 YFSETQ. The length of the CDR3 is 15 residues. V shed 0 bases, J shed 0 bases, and the junction held 1 base outside the gene matches. The CDR3 coding sequence is TGCGCCAGCAGCTTGGTACAGGGGGTGAACACTGAAGCTTTCTTT. Encoded protein: CASSLVQGVNTEAFF.